Each of the 6 T cell receptor beta chains below was sequenced from the same sample in a study of blood T cell repertoires in COVID-19 (dated by TCRdb to 2020 to 2021). Library generation was performed with the immunoSEQ multiplex PCR assay. TCRdb obtained this table from immuneACCESS and retained in-frame rearrangements with V and J assigned. These tables miss some clones; where compared with another copy, unresolved V genes account for less than half of the shortfall, and the remainder is unexplained. This sample has some 260,000 clones in its table, and 80% to 90% of those were observed once. Together, the top ten hold 3.5% to 5% of the sample. Source material: PBMCs or T cells enriched from blood (not recorded which). All receptors derive from a man aged 25 to 45 with acute COVID-19.

The chain recombines TRBV5-6 with TRBJ1-5, with D tentatively TRBD1 (5 bases). V shed 2 bases and J shed 9 bases, with 15 bases lying between them. Germline V lookup: CDR1 SGHDT, CDR2 YYEEEE. The CDR3 is 14 residues long. The CDR3 here is CASSLGAADWPQHF. DNA for the CDR3: TGTGCCAGCAGCTTAGGGGCAGCCGACTGGCCCCAGCATTTT. Full variable domain (rest looked up from reference TRBV5-6 and TRBJ1-5): DAGVTQSPTHLIKTRGQQVTLRCSPKSGHDTVSWYQQALGQGPQFIFQYYEEEERQRGNFPDRFSGHQFPNYSSELNVNALLLGDSALYLCASSLGAADWPQHFGDGTRLSIL.

CDR3 in DNA: TGTGCCAGCAGTCGACTAACCGGGGAGCTGTTTTTT. Protein sequence: CASSRLTGELFF. The chain uses TRBV27 and TRBJ2-2; D may be TRBD2 (5 bases). The germline V gene encodes CDR1 MNHEY and CDR2 SMNVEV (reference sequence). Trimming pared 5 bases from V and 5 bases from J, leaving 6 bases between. The CDR3 consists of 12 residues.

J is TRBJ1-5 and V is TRBV20-1; D unclear. The germline V gene has CDR1 DFQATT and CDR2 SNEGSKA (reference sequence). V was shortened by 3 bases and J by 1 base, with 10 bases between the two germline ends. The CDR3 is made up of 14 amino acids. CDR3 nucleotide sequence: TGCAGTGCTAGTACGGGGATGAGCAATCAGCCCCAGCATTTT. Protein sequence: CSASTGMSNQPQHF.

The chain recombines TRBV5-8 with TRBJ2-3, with D tentatively TRBD1 (6 bases). V was shortened by 0 bases and J by 1 base, with 6 bases between the two germline ends. Germline V lookup: CDR1 SGHTS, CDR2 YDEGEE. This CDR3 has 14 amino acids. The CDR3 spells CASSLGTGTDTQYF. The CDR3, as DNA: TGTGCCAGCAGCTTGGGGACAGGCACAGATACGCAGTATTTT.

As DNA, the CDR3 is TGCGCCAGCAGGTTACCGGGACTAAGGCCTATCGAGCAGTTCTTC. Its translation is CASRLPGLRPIEQFF. V and J are TRBV10-2 and TRBJ2-1, with 7 bases aligning to TRBD2. The ends lost 6 bases at V and 10 bases at J; junction bases unmatched: 15. The CDR3 spans 15 residues. The germline V gene encodes CDR1 WSHSY and CDR2 SAAADI.

This clone is a singleton in its sample. This chain links TRBV7-9 with TRBJ2-5; the match to TRBD2 covers 13 bases. The CDR3 runs to 18 residues. V shed 5 bases and J 5 bases; nucleotides not matched to a gene: 14. The V gene's germline CDR1 is SEHNR and CDR2 FQNEAQ (reference sequence). This CDR3 reads CASSPRTSGSDGRETQYF. CDR3 nucleotides: TGTGCCAGCAGCCCAAGGACTAGCGGGAGCGACGGTCGGGAGACCCAGTACTTC. Full variable domain (outside the CDR3, taken from reference TRBV7-9 and TRBJ2-5): DTGVSQNPRHKITKRGQNVTFRCDPISEHNRLYWYRQTLGQGPEFLTYFQNEAQLEKSRLLSDRFSAERPKGSFSTLEIQRTEQGDSAMYLCASSPRTSGSDGRETQYFGPGTRLLVL.